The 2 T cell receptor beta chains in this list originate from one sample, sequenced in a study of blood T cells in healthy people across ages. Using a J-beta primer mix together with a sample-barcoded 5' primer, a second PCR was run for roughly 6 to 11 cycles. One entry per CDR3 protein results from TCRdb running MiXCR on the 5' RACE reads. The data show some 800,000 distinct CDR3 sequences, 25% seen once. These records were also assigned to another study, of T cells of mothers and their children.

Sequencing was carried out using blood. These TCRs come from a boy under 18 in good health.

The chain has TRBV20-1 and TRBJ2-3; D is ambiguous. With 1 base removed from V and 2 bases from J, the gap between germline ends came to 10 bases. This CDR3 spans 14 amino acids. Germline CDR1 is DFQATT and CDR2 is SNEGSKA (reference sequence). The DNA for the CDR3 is TGCAGTGCTAGAGCCCTACTAAACACAGATACGCAGTATTTT. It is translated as CSARALLNTDTQYF.

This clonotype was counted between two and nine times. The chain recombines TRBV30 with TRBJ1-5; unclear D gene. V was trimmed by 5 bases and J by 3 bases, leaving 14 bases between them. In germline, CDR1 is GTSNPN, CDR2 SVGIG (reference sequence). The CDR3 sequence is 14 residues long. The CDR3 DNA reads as TGTGCCTGGGGTCCGGGGTCTTACAATCAGCCCCAGCATTTT. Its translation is CAWGPGSYNQPQHF.